Below are 32 T cell receptor beta chains sequenced from a single sample in a study of T cells in Graves' hyperthyroidism and ophthalmopathy. Amplification of TCR beta CDR3 regions used RNA as the template. The TCR CDR3 was amplified in a first-round RT-PCR using the HTBI primer set. TCRdb called the multiplex PCR reads again in MiXCR, with one record for every CDR3 protein. The data show approximately 590,000 distinct CDR3 sequences, with about a sixth seen just once and around 7.3% held by the top ten. The source material was blood. The receptor source for this set is a woman in her 30s with Graves' hyperthyroidism.

This clonotype was seen many times. The chain employs TRBV12-5 and TRBJ2-2; perhaps TRBD1 as D (6 bases). CDR1 and CDR2 from the germline V gene are LGHNT and FRNRAP. V gave up 0 bases and J gave up 0 bases, with 14 bases separating them. This CDR3 has 18 amino acids. CDR3 sequence reads: CASGLVLGTLTNTGELFF. The CDR3 nucleotides are TGTGCTAGTGGTTTGGTACTGGGGACACTCACGAACACCGGGGAGCTGTTTTTT.

The V call is TRBV11-2, the J call TRBJ2-5; D gene uncertain. This CDR3 has 13 amino acids. Trimming cost V 0 bases and J 5 bases, with 7 bases left between them. Germline CDR1 is SGHAT and CDR2 is FQNNGV. CDR3 sequence reads: CASSLEAPETQYF. In DNA, the CDR3 is TGTGCCAGCAGCTTAGAGGCACCCGAGACCCAGTACTTC.

This clonotype was recorded many times. The chain recombines TRBV7-3 with TRBJ2-3; 8 nucleotides align to TRBD2. V shed 2 bases, J shed 6 bases, and the junction held 4 bases outside the gene matches. The CDR3 consists of 14 residues. Germline V gene data show CDR1 as SGHTA and CDR2 as FQGTGA. The CDR3: CASSLRGRSDTQYF. The CDR3 DNA is TGTGCCAGCAGCTTACGCGGGAGGTCTGATACGCAGTATTTT.

This clonotype was picked up a small number of times. This chain joins TRBV7-9 and TRBJ2-1, with D hard to call. The end of the DNA aligns better with TRBJ2-7, so the J call may be wrong. The CDR3 extends over 14 amino acids. Germline lookup yields CDR1 SEHNR and CDR2 FQNEAQ (reference sequence). In DNA, the CDR3 is TGTGCCAGCAGCTTGGCGATGGAATACAATGAGCAGTACTTC. Its translation: CASSLAMEYNEQYF.

In this sample, this clonotype turned up many times. The chain links TRBV18 to TRBJ1-1; D gene unclear. The CDR3 has 11 amino acids. Germline loops: CDR1 KGHSH, CDR2 LQKENI. V was clipped by 4 bases and J by 4 bases, with 4 bases between them. The CDR3 region has the DNA TGTGCCAGCTCACACGGCACTGAAGCTTTCTTT. It is translated as CASSHGTEAFF. Filled out from reference TRBV18 and TRBJ1-1, the complete variable domain reads NAGVMQNPRHLVRRRGQEARLRCSPMKGHSHVYWYRQLPEEGLKFMVYLQKENIIDESGMPKERFSAEFPKEGPSILRIQQVVRGDSAAYFCASSHGTEAFFGQGTRLTVV.

This clonotype showed up many times. The chain uses TRBV18 and TRBJ1-4; tentatively, D is TRBD1 (6 bases). Trimming took off 2 bases at V and 6 bases at J, with 10 bases between the two ends. Germline V CDR1 and CDR2: KGHSH, LQKENI. The CDR3 totals 14 residues. The CDR3 region has the DNA TGTGCCAGCTCACCAGGAGGACAGTATGAAAAACTGTTTTTT. Its translation is CASSPGGQYEKLFF. Full variable domain (rest looked up from reference TRBV18 and TRBJ1-4): NAGVMQNPRHLVRRRGQEARLRCSPMKGHSHVYWYRQLPEEGLKFMVYLQKENIIDESGMPKERFSAEFPKEGPSILRIQQVVRGDSAAYFCASSPGGQYEKLFFGSGTQLSVL.

This clonotype was recorded a few times. Just one base apart from a much larger clone, this may be a read error. CDR3 sequence: CASQGQGATRELFF. The CDR3, as DNA: TGTGCCAGCCAGGGACAGGGGGCCACCAGGGAGCTGTTTTTT. The chain is built from TRBV3-1 and TRBJ2-2; 12 bases agree with TRBD1. CDR1 is LGHDT and CDR2 is YNNKEL in the germline V gene (reference sequence). The CDR3 has 14 amino acids.

This chain links TRBV12-3 or TRBV12-4 with TRBJ2-2; 9 bases agree with TRBD2. With V trimmed by 5 bases and J by 7 bases, 8 bases remained unmatched. The CDR3 totals 15 residues. The CDR3 loop is CASSPGTSPIGELFF. The DNA for the CDR3 is TGTGCCAGCAGTCCCGGGACTAGCCCAATCGGGGAGCTGTTTTTT.

This clonotype has a handful of counts. The rearrangement joins TRBV29-1 to TRBJ2-7; perhaps TRBD1 as D (6 bases). The CDR3 loop spans 14 amino acids. With 7 bases removed from V and 0 bases from J, the gap between germline ends came to 16 bases. Germline V gene data show CDR1 as SQVTM and CDR2 as ANQGSEA. CDR3 loop: CSALVGARSYEQYF. The CDR3 coding sequence is TGCAGCGCCCTCGTGGGGGCCCGCTCCTACGAGCAGTACTTC.

As to this clonotype: A much larger clone lies a single base off, so this may be a read error. The chain recombines TRBV7-3 with TRBJ1-1, with D unclear. Germline CDR1 and CDR2: SGHTA and FQGTGA. V shed 1 base and J shed 4 bases, with 7 bases lying between them. This CDR3 region has 13 residues. The DNA for the CDR3 is TGTGCCAGCAGCTTAAGCAGCAGCACTGAAGCTTTCTTT. This sequence encodes CASSLSSSTEAFF.

The chain links TRBV24-1 to TRBJ2-1, with unresolved D. Per germline, CDR1 KGHDR and CDR2 SFDVKD. This CDR3 region has 15 residues. V was shortened by 0 bases and J by 5 bases, with 10 bases between the two germline ends. CDR3 sequence: CATSDLGSTDNEQFF. CDR3 nucleotide sequence: TGTGCCACCAGTGATTTGGGCAGCACCGACAATGAGCAGTTCTTC.

This clonotype was counted only a few times. The chain combines TRBV15 with TRBJ1-5; perhaps TRBD1 as D (5 bases). Germline-derived CDR1 and CDR2 are LNHNV and YYDKDF (reference sequence). The CDR3 runs 13 residues. Deletions cut 8 bases from V and 6 bases from J, with 14 bases between. CDR3 sequence reads: CATSQGRGQPQHF. The CDR3 DNA sequence: TGTGCCACCTCCCAGGGAAGGGGTCAGCCCCAGCATTTT.

This clonotype came up a few times. An end of the junction differs from the germline gene, which may be a read error. The chain joins TRBV11-2 to TRBJ1-1; D is unclear. This CDR3 region has 17 residues. CDR1 and CDR2 (germline): SGHAT, FQNNGV. CDR3 DNA sequence: TGTGCCAGCAGCTTAGTCGTAGTCGGGGAACGGAACGCTGAAGCTTTCTTT. It codes for CASSLVVVGERNAEAFF. Using reference TRBV11-2 and TRBJ1-1 for the parts outside the CDR3, the full variable domain is EAGVAQSPRYKIIEKRQSVAFWCNPISGHATLYWYQQILGQGPKLLIQFQNNGVVDDSQLPKDRFSAERLKGVDSTLKIQPAKLEDSAVYLCASSLVVVGERNAEAFFGQGTRLTVV.

This clonotype was picked up a small number of times. V gene TRBV15 combines with J gene TRBJ2-4; 11 bases agree with TRBD2. The CDR3 sequence is 22 residues long. Losses at the gene ends were 4 bases for V and 0 bases for J; bases not matched to a gene: 20. Germline V gene sequence: CDR1 LNHNV, CDR2 YYDKDF (reference sequence). The CDR3 DNA reads TGTGCCACCAGCACGACCATGCTACTAGCGGGAGAGCCAAAGCTAGCCAAAAACATTCAGTACTTC. Amino acid sequence: CATSTTMLLAGEPKLAKNIQYF.

J is TRBJ2-3 and V is TRBV9, with a possible D match to TRBD2 (5 bases). The CDR3 extends over 15 amino acids. CDR1 and CDR2 from the germline V gene are SGDLS and YYNGEE. Deletions cut 0 bases from V and 5 bases from J, with 13 bases between. As DNA, the CDR3 is TGTGCCAGCAGCGTAGGGATCCCGAGCGGAGATACGCAGTATTTT. Translating gives CASSVGIPSGDTQYF.

The chain has TRBV6-2 or TRBV6-3 and TRBJ1-2; 8 positions agree with TRBD1. Per germline, CDR1 MNHEY and CDR2 SVGEGT. CDR3 length: 15 amino acids. V was clipped by 6 bases and J by 0 bases; unmatched bases: 6. CDR3 residues: CASRETGGANYGYTF. CDR3 DNA sequence: TGTGCCAGCAGAGAAACAGGGGGAGCTAACTATGGCTACACCTTC.

This clonotype was seen repeatedly, ten times or more. The chain carries TRBV18 and TRBJ2-4; 8 nucleotides align to TRBD1. J lost 11 bases, V lost 4 bases, and 7 bases had no gene match. The germline CDR1 and CDR2 sequences are KGHSH and LQKENI. This CDR3 is built from 13 residues. This CDR3 is CASSQQGEAVQYF. The CDR3 DNA sequence: TGTGCCAGCTCACAACAGGGGGAAGCCGTTCAGTACTTC.

This sequence joins TRBV6-2 or TRBV6-3 and TRBJ2-1, with D maybe TRBD2 (6 bases). This CDR3 comprises 15 residues. Germline V gene data show CDR1 as MNHEY and CDR2 as SVGEGT. Deletions cut 1 base from V and 8 bases from J, with 15 bases between. As DNA, the CDR3 is TGTGCCAGCAGTTACTTTCCATTTAGCGGAGATGAGCAGTTCTTC. Residues: CASSYFPFSGDEQFF.

Only a few counts were recorded for this clonotype. The gene calls are TRBV30 and TRBJ2-3; D is unresolved. CDR3 length: 11 residues. Trimming removed 4 bases at V and 0 bases at J, with 2 bases between. Germline loops: CDR1 GTSNPN, CDR2 SVGIG (reference sequence). Here the CDR3 reads CAWTSTDTQYF. The CDR3 DNA is TGTGCCTGGACTAGCACAGATACGCAGTATTTT. The full variable domain, rest sourced from reference TRBV30 and TRBJ2-3, is SQTIHQWPATLVQPVGSPLSLECTVEGTSNPNLYWYRQAAGRGLQLLFYSVGIGQISSEVPQNLSASRPQDRQFILSSKKLLLSDSGFYLCAWTSTDTQYFGPGTRLTVL.

This clonotype was detected ten times or more. This chain connects TRBV6-6 to TRBJ2-7, with D possibly TRBD2 on 6 matching bases. CDR3 size: 14 residues. V lost 2 bases and J lost 7, with 15 bases in between. Germline V CDR1 and CDR2: MNHNY, SVGAGI (reference sequence). The CDR3 is CASSYVGGGGEQYF. As DNA, the CDR3 is TGTGCCAGCAGTTACGTGGGGGGAGGCGGGGAGCAGTACTTC.

This clonotype was detected a few times. Possible read error: a much larger clone is one base away. V usage is TRBV2 and J usage is TRBJ2-2; either TRBD1 or TRBD2 may fit D (5 bases each). CDR3 length equals 15 residues. V was shortened by 9 bases and J by 2 bases, with 16 bases between the two germline ends. Germline V gene lookup returns CDR1 SNHLY and CDR2 FYNNEI. CDR3: CASQEGPVNTGELFF. CDR3 DNA sequence: TGTGCCAGTCAAGAGGGACCAGTTAACACCGGGGAGCTGTTTTTT.

CDR3 loop: CASSQPPTGRLTYEQYF. The CDR3 DNA reads as TGTGCCAGCAGCCAACCACCGACAGGGCGACTTACCTACGAGCAGTACTTC. V usage is TRBV4-2 and J usage is TRBJ2-7, with 7 bases that match TRBD1. Germline trimming cut 2 bases from V and 2 bases from J; bases unmatched to any gene: 12. Germline CDR1 and CDR2: LGHNA and YNFKEQ. This CDR3 comprises 17 residues.

This clonotype has at least ten counts. The rearrangement joins TRBV11-3 to TRBJ2-1; D uncertain. V lost 3 bases to trimming and J lost 4 bases, with 10 bases between them. The CDR3 covers 14 residues. CDR1 is SGHNT, CDR2 YENEEA, per germline. The CDR3 here is CASSLDQAYNEQFF. The CDR3 nucleotides read TGTGCCAGCAGCTTGGACCAAGCGTACAATGAGCAGTTCTTC.

This clonotype was counted ten times or more. The chain couples TRBV30 to TRBJ2-3, with D uncertain. The germline CDR1 and CDR2 sequences are GTSNPN and SVGIG (reference sequence). This CDR3 region has 15 residues. Trimming shortened V by 3 bases and J by 0 bases, and 13 bases separated the two germline ends. Written as DNA, the CDR3 is TGTGCCTGGAGATTGAGGTTTACTAGCACAGATACGCAGTATTTT. It is translated as CAWRLRFTSTDTQYF.

This clonotype occurred a few times. This sequence joins TRBV5-1 and TRBJ1-1, with TRBD1 as a possible D gene (5 bases). CDR3 size: 12 residues. Germline V gene data show CDR1 as SGHRS and CDR2 as YFSETQ. The V end was cut by 5 bases, the J end by 7 bases, with 12 bases between. The CDR3 loop reads CASSMGVNEAFF. Here the CDR3 DNA reads TGCGCCAGCAGTATGGGGGTTAATGAAGCTTTCTTT. Variable domain in full (rest from reference TRBV5-1 and TRBJ1-1): KAGVTQTPRYLIKTRGQQVTLSCSPISGHRSVSWYQQTPGQGLQFLFEYFSETQRNKGNFPGRFSGRQFSNSRSEMNVSTLELGDSALYLCASSMGVNEAFFGQGTRLTVV.

V usage is TRBV5-6 and J usage is TRBJ1-2; D not resolved. This CDR3 contains 18 residues. CDR1 and CDR2 from the germline V gene are SGHDT and YYEEEE. The V gene lost 4 bases and the J gene lost 4 bases, with 26 bases spanning the gap. The CDR3 sequence is CASSRVSLIDTYRYGYTF. CDR3 nucleotide sequence: TGTGCCAGCAGCCGAGTCTCCTTGATCGACACCTACCGCTATGGCTACACCTTC. The entire variable domain, with the rest obtained from reference TRBV5-6 and TRBJ1-2, is as follows: DAGVTQSPTHLIKTRGQQVTLRCSPKSGHDTVSWYQQALGQGPQFIFQYYEEEERQRGNFPDRFSGHQFPNYSSELNVNALLLGDSALYLCASSRVSLIDTYRYGYTFGSGTRLTVV.

This rearrangement joins TRBV30 to TRBJ2-2, with TRBD1 matching 8 bases. The CDR3 runs 15 residues. The trim removed 7 bases at V and 5 bases at J, leaving 12 bases unmatched. The V gene's germline CDR1 is GTSNPN and CDR2 SVGIG (reference sequence). The DNA of the CDR3 is TGTGCCTTTGGATACCCGACAGGGGAAACCGGGGAGCTGTTTTTT. It specifies CAFGYPTGETGELFF.

In this sample, this clonotype turned up a few times. This sequence joins TRBV15 and TRBJ2-7, with 7 bases fitting TRBD1. With 0 bases clipped from V and 5 bases from J, the junction kept 7 bases outside the gene matches. CDR1 and CDR2 from the germline V gene are LNHNV and YYDKDF (reference sequence). There are 15 residues in the CDR3. For the CDR3, the DNA is TGTGCCACCAGCAGAGATCGAGGGGGCCCCCACGAGCAGTACTTC. Protein sequence: CATSRDRGGPHEQYF.

A few counts support this clonotype. The V gene is TRBV19, the J gene TRBJ1-5; TRBD1 matches at 9 bases. Germline V lookup: CDR1 LNHDA, CDR2 SQIVND (reference sequence). Trimming cost V 6 bases and J 1 base; bases outside gene matches: 10. The CDR3 length is 17 residues. CDR3 sequence reads: CASSPGQGVGSNQPQHF. The DNA for the CDR3 is TGTGCCAGTAGCCCGGGACAGGGTGTGGGGAGCAATCAGCCCCAGCATTTT.

This clonotype was counted many times. The CDR3 bases are TGTGCCAGCAGTTTCTTGACTAGCGGCCCATCCTACGAGCAGTACTTC. It specifies CASSFLTSGPSYEQYF. The chain uses TRBV27 and TRBJ2-7; TRBD2 matches 9 bases. Per the germline V gene, CDR1 is MNHEY and CDR2 is SMNVEV (reference sequence). The CDR3 spans 16 residues. The V segment lost 3 bases and the J segment 1 base; nucleotides outside the gene matches: 7.

This clonotype was observed at least ten times. CDR3 amino acids: CASSLYRLAGAQETQYF. Here the CDR3 DNA reads TGTGCCAGCAGTTTATACAGACTAGCGGGAGCCCAAGAGACCCAGTACTTC. The chain couples TRBV28 to TRBJ2-5; 12 nucleotides match TRBD2. Per germline, CDR1 MDHEN and CDR2 SYDVKM. V trimming: 1 base; J trimming: 1 base; junction bases outside the gene matches: 4. CDR3 length equals 17 residues.

The table lists this clonotype with a few counts. This chain uses TRBV27 with TRBJ2-3; 8 positions agree with TRBD2. With V trimmed by 5 bases and J by 3 bases, 16 bases remained unmatched. This CDR3 spans 18 amino acids. Looked up from germline, CDR1 is MNHEY and CDR2 is SMNVEV (reference sequence). The CDR3 DNA sequence: TGTGCCAGCAGTCGGGGCGCCCTGACTAGCGTCAGTACAGATACGCAGTATTTT. It codes for CASSRGALTSVSTDTQYF.